The 30 T cell receptor beta chains presented below share a single source sample, sequenced in a study of regulatory T cells in long-lasting Graves disease. Time point in this sample: newly diagnosed GD, antithyroid drugs for less than 3 months. PBMCs were the source of the RNA used for TCR sequencing. To make TCR beta libraries, researchers used iRepertoire HTBI primers and Arm-PCR of CDR3 regions. TCRdb passed the multiplex PCR reads through MiXCR, listing each CDR3 protein once. Found here are roughly 610,000 distinct CDR3 sequences, about 16% of them singletons; the top ten hold approximately 12%. This same sample was also part of a study on T cells in Graves' hyperthyroidism and ophthalmopathy.

The sample consisted of peripheral blood mononuclear cells (PBMCs), taken at new diagnosis, from a patient treated with antithyroid drugs. The receptors come from a man between 18 and 29 years old with Graves disease.

This clonotype was counted ten times or more. V is TRBV28 and J is TRBJ2-1, with D possibly matching TRBD2 (5 bases). Between the trimmed V and J ends, which lost 5 bases and 0 bases, there was a span of 17 bases. The germline gives CDR1 MDHEN, CDR2 SYDVKM. This CDR3 is 17 amino acids long. CDR3 DNA: TGTGCCAGCAGTACCAAGCCTTTCGGAGGCTCCTACAATGAGCAGTTCTTC. This sequence encodes CASSTKPFGGSYNEQFF.

The V call is TRBV14, the J call TRBJ2-7; TRBD2 matches 13 bases. Per germline, CDR1 SGHDN and CDR2 FVKESK. J lost 9 bases, V lost 0 bases, and 8 bases had no gene match. The CDR3 has 16 residues. The CDR3 is CASSQDRGLAGVVQYF. The CDR3 nucleotides read TGTGCCAGCAGCCAAGATCGAGGACTAGCGGGAGTGGTGCAGTACTTC.

This clonotype was recorded a few times. V is TRBV10-3 and J is TRBJ2-3, with D unclear. V was clipped by 0 bases and J by 0 bases, with 4 bases between them. The CDR3 totals 14 residues. Germline CDR1 is ENHRY and CDR2 is SYGVKD. The CDR3 loop reads CAISESTSTDTQYF. CDR3 DNA: TGTGCCATCAGTGAGTCGACAAGCACAGATACGCAGTATTTT.

This sequence joins TRBV11-2 and TRBJ2-7; 9 bases align to TRBD1. From germline, CDR1 is SGHAT and CDR2 FQNNGV. J gave up 5 bases and V 5 bases, and 13 bases lay outside the gene matches. The CDR3 has 16 amino acids. CDR3 DNA: TGTGCCAGCAGCACCCTTGGCACAGGGGGCCTCAACGAGCAGTACTTC. This codes for CASSTLGTGGLNEQYF.

This clonotype was recorded at least ten times. The V call is TRBV20-1, the J call TRBJ2-3, with 7 positions matching TRBD2. The V gene's germline CDR1 is DFQATT and CDR2 SNEGSKA (reference sequence). The CDR3 loop spans 14 amino acids. Unmatched junction bases numbered 1, after V lost 1 base and J lost 0 bases. The CDR3 nucleotides read TGCAGTGCTAGAGGGGGGGGGAGCACAGATACGCAGTATTTT. Amino acids: CSARGGGSTDTQYF.

V and J are TRBV5-4 and TRBJ2-1; D ambiguous. The germline V gene has CDR1 SGHNT and CDR2 YYREEE (reference sequence). The CDR3 consists of 15 residues. The V end lost 0 bases, the J end lost 1 base, and 8 bases lay between the germline ends. This CDR3 is CASSLAAVSYNEQFF. The CDR3 DNA is TGTGCCAGCAGCTTGGCGGCAGTATCCTACAATGAGCAGTTCTTC.

This clonotype was detected a few times. The chain employs TRBV12-3 or TRBV12-4 and TRBJ1-4; D not resolved. The CDR3 is 14 amino acids. Trimming pared 3 bases from V and 7 bases from J, leaving 12 bases between. The CDR3 region is CASSFSGASEKLFF. In nucleotides, the CDR3 is TGTGCCAGCAGTTTTTCGGGAGCGAGTGAAAAACTGTTTTTT.

This clonotype was seen at least ten times. The chain joins TRBV7-3 to TRBJ2-1; D is undetermined. The germline V and J ends were trimmed by 0 bases and 7 bases, with 13 bases remaining between them. CDR1 and CDR2 (germline): SGHTA, FQGTGA. CDR3 length: 15 residues. CDR3 in DNA: TGTGCCAGCAGCTTAACGCGCGGTTTGGGGAATGAGCAGTTCTTC. It codes for CASSLTRGLGNEQFF.

Only a few counts were recorded for this clonotype. The rearrangement links TRBV28 to TRBJ1-6, with a tentative D call TRBD1 (6 bases). V lost 2 bases and J lost 7, with 9 bases in between. Germline V lookup: CDR1 MDHEN, CDR2 SYDVKM. The CDR3 is 14 residues long. The CDR3 coding sequence is TGTGCCAGCAGTTTAGGGGACACCAATTCACCCCTCCACTTT. It translates to CASSLGDTNSPLHF.

This clonotype was seen a few times. The rearrangement uses TRBV18 and TRBJ2-2; D is perhaps TRBD1 (6 bases). The germline V gene encodes CDR1 KGHSH and CDR2 LQKENI. The V gene lost 3 bases and the J gene lost 5 bases, with 13 bases spanning the gap. There are 15 residues in the CDR3. CDR3 amino acids: CASSPAGAITGELFF. In DNA, the CDR3 is TGTGCCAGCTCACCCGCAGGGGCGATAACCGGGGAGCTGTTTTTT.

A few counts support this clonotype. The genes are TRBV28 and TRBJ1-2; TRBD1 agrees at 7 bases. V was clipped by 6 bases and J by 4 bases; unmatched bases: 2. Per the germline V gene, CDR1 is MDHEN and CDR2 is SYDVKM. The CDR3 runs 12 residues. The CDR3 DNA sequence: TGTGCCAGCAGAGGGACAGTCTATGGCTACACCTTC. Translation: CASRGTVYGYTF.

The chain carries TRBV19 and TRBJ1-1, with D maybe TRBD1 (6 bases). CDR3 length equals 14 residues. V lost 3 bases and J lost 3, with 11 bases in between. Germline loops: CDR1 LNHDA, CDR2 SQIVND (reference sequence). CDR3 residues: CASSIPGEDTEAFF. In DNA form, the CDR3 reads TGTGCCAGTAGTATCCCAGGGGAGGACACTGAAGCTTTCTTT.

This clonotype was found many times. This chain uses TRBV24-1 with TRBJ2-3, with 13 bases fitting TRBD2. CDR3 length: 16 amino acids. CDR1 KGHDR and CDR2 SFDVKD come from the germline V gene. The V and J ends lost 3 bases and 5 bases, in that order; junction bases with no gene match: 4. The CDR3 region is CATSDPTSGRQDTQYF. DNA for the CDR3: TGTGCCACCAGTGATCCGACTAGCGGGAGGCAAGATACGCAGTATTTT.

The CDR3 protein is CASSQVKEKLFF. The CDR3 nucleotides are TGTGCCAGCAGCCAAGTCAAAGAAAAACTGTTTTTT. V usage is TRBV3-1 and J usage is TRBJ1-4; D call uncertain. CDR3 length equals 12 residues. The ends were cut back, 1 base at V and 8 bases at J, with 5 bases in the middle. Per germline, CDR1 LGHDT and CDR2 YNNKEL (reference sequence).

As to this clonotype: It is likely a read error: a sequence one base away is far more abundant. The CDR3 sequence is CASSQHQGGPNEQFF. The CDR3 DNA sequence: TGCGCCAGCAGCCAACATCAGGGGGGGCCCAATGAGCAGTTCTTC. The rearrangement links TRBV4-1 to TRBJ2-5, with D possibly being TRBD1 or TRBD2 (7 bases each). The assigned J gene may be wrong: the sequence end matches TRBJ2-1 better. In germline, CDR1 is MGHRA, CDR2 YSYEKL. The CDR3 runs to 15 residues.

This rearrangement joins TRBV6-5 to TRBJ1-1; 11 positions match TRBD1. The V gene's germline CDR1 is MNHEY and CDR2 SVGAGI. This CDR3 spans 13 amino acids. V dropped 3 bases and J dropped 10; count of bases not matched to a gene: 4. The CDR3 DNA reads as TGTGCCAGCAGTTATCTGGACAGGGGGCGAGCTTTCTTT. It translates to CASSYLDRGRAFF.

The V call is TRBV20-1, the J call TRBJ2-6; D uncertain. Germline lookup yields CDR1 DFQATT and CDR2 SNEGSKA (reference sequence). The CDR3 has 14 amino acids. Trimming left V 4 bases short and J 0 bases short, with 7 bases between. Here the CDR3 DNA reads TGCAGTGCTACCCAAAGCTCTGGGGCCAACGTCCTGACTTTC. This translates into CSATQSSGANVLTF.

In its sample, this clonotype was seen many times. This chain joins TRBV2 and TRBJ1-5; 7 bases fit TRBD1. The CDR3 is 16 residues long. The junction had 10 bases not matched to a gene; V was cut back by 8 bases and J by 0 bases. CDR1 and CDR2 (germline): SNHLY, FYNNEI. The CDR3 DNA follows: TGTGCCAGCGTAGAGGGACAGCAAAATAGCAATCAGCCCCAGCATTTT. As protein: CASVEGQQNSNQPQHF.

With regard to this clonotype: This may stem from a read error, because a much larger clone lies one nucleotide away. Likely a read error: the CDR3 ends without its conserved phenylalanine or tryptophan. The V and J genes are TRBV20-1 and TRBJ1-1; 11 positions match TRBD1. This CDR3 is built from 15 residues. In germline, CDR1 is DFQATT, CDR2 SNEGSKA (reference sequence). Germline trimming cut 2 bases from V and 4 bases from J; bases unmatched to any gene: 6. CDR3 sequence: CSARPGQGVSTEAFS. CDR3 coding DNA: TGCAGTGCTAGACCGGGACAGGGGGTGAGCACTGAAGCTTTCTCT.

This clonotype was recorded many times. This chain uses TRBV30 with TRBJ1-2, with a weak D call TRBD1 (5 bases). V was clipped by 1 base and J by 1 base, with 10 bases between them. The CDR3 has 14 residues. Germline V gene sequence: CDR1 GTSNPN, CDR2 SVGIG (reference sequence). The CDR3 DNA follows: TGTGCCTGGAGTGCTAAGACAGTTAACTATGGCTACACCTTC. As protein: CAWSAKTVNYGYTF.

In DNA form, the CDR3 reads TGTGCCAGCAGTTTATCATCAGGGGGCGGCACTGAAGCTTTCTTT. Encoded protein: CASSLSSGGGTEAFF. The J gene is TRBJ1-1, the V gene TRBV27; 8 nucleotides match TRBD1. The germline gives CDR1 MNHEY, CDR2 SMNVEV (reference sequence). The CDR3 covers 15 residues. After removal of 0 bases from V and 4 bases from J, the junction contained 4 bases not matched to a gene.

The rearrangement links TRBV28 to TRBJ1-1; 9 nucleotides line up with TRBD1. Trimming cost V 6 bases and J 0 bases; bases outside gene matches: 14. The CDR3 is 18 residues long. Germline CDR1 MDHEN, CDR2 SYDVKM. This CDR3 reads CASSDRGYRGRLNTEAFF. Here the CDR3 DNA reads TGTGCCAGCAGCGACCGAGGGTACAGGGGGCGACTGAACACTGAAGCTTTCTTT.

This clonotype came up many times. This sequence joins TRBV6-2 or TRBV6-3 and TRBJ2-7, with D uncertain. In germline, CDR1 is MNHEY, CDR2 SVGEGT. This CDR3 has 15 residues. The V end lost 2 bases, the J end lost 3 bases, and 14 bases lay between the germline ends. The CDR3 loop is CASSYGWGIYYEQYF. The CDR3 DNA sequence: TGTGCCAGCAGTTACGGATGGGGTATTTACTACGAGCAGTACTTC.

This clonotype has ten or more counts. The chain links TRBV3-1 to TRBJ1-1; no reliable D call. The CDR3 length is 12 residues. The germline V gene has CDR1 LGHDT and CDR2 YNNKEL (reference sequence). Trimming shortened V by 4 bases and J by 5 bases, and 8 bases separated the two germline ends. The CDR3 DNA sequence: TGTGCCAGCAGCCCCCGGAGTACTGAAGCTTTCTTT. This gives the protein CASSPRSTEAFF.

This clonotype was picked up a small number of times. The V call is TRBV29-1, the J call TRBJ2-3; TRBD2 aligns across 10 bases. This CDR3 has 17 amino acids. Germline assignment: CDR1 SQVTM and CDR2 ANQGSEA. V lost 2 bases to trimming and J lost 4 bases; unmatched junction nucleotides: 12. The CDR3 DNA follows: TGCAGCGTTGAAAGGTCCCTAGCGGGAGTGGTTGCAGATACGCAGTATTTT. This encodes CSVERSLAGVVADTQYF.

This clonotype was seen ten or more times. J is TRBJ2-7 and V is TRBV27; D could derive from TRBD1 or TRBD2 (5 bases each). The CDR3 has 17 amino acids. The germline V gene encodes CDR1 MNHEY and CDR2 SMNVEV (reference sequence). V was pared by 5 bases and J by 0 bases, with 20 bases between. CDR3 DNA: TGTGCCAGCAGTCCCGGATGGGGGAATTCACTCTCCTACGAGCAGTACTTC. Protein product: CASSPGWGNSLSYEQYF.

This clonotype was detected only a few times. V usage is TRBV11-2 and J usage is TRBJ1-1, with TRBD1 matching over 8 bases. Germline V CDR1 and CDR2: SGHAT, FQNNGV. V shed 4 bases, J shed 4 bases, and the junction held 11 bases outside the gene matches. This CDR3 has 16 amino acids. Here the CDR3 reads CASSSAGGILGTEAFF. CDR3 in DNA: TGTGCCAGCAGCTCCGCAGGGGGCATTCTCGGCACTGAAGCTTTCTTT.

This clonotype was seen at least ten times. The gene calls are TRBV5-1 and TRBJ1-2, with D possibly being TRBD1 (6 bases). The V gene's germline CDR1 is SGHRS and CDR2 YFSETQ. V gave up 4 bases and J gave up 8 bases, with 15 bases separating them. CDR3 length: 13 amino acids. CDR3 sequence: CASSQSGGEGYTF. The CDR3 DNA reads TGCGCCAGCAGCCAGAGCGGGGGCGAAGGCTACACCTTC.

Many counts were recorded for this clonotype. The rearrangement uses TRBV12-3 or TRBV12-4 and TRBJ1-1; D gene unclear. This CDR3 comprises 14 residues. V lost 3 bases to trimming and J lost 0 bases, with 8 bases between them. This CDR3 reads CASSFQQMNTEAFF. DNA for the CDR3: TGTGCCAGCAGTTTTCAACAGATGAACACTGAAGCTTTCTTT.

Ten or more counts support this clonotype. The chain is built from TRBV5-6 and TRBJ1-1, with D perhaps TRBD1 (5 bases). V was clipped by 3 bases and J by 4 bases, with 13 bases between them. Germline lookup yields CDR1 SGHDT and CDR2 YYEEEE. The CDR3 sequence is 14 residues long. The DNA of the CDR3 is TGTGCCAGCAGCTCGTGGGGGGGGGGCACTGAAGCTTTCTTT. This sequence encodes CASSSWGGGTEAFF. Complete variable domain (other parts from reference TRBV5-6 and TRBJ1-1): DAGVTQSPTHLIKTRGQQVTLRCSPKSGHDTVSWYQQALGQGPQFIFQYYEEEERQRGNFPDRFSGHQFPNYSSELNVNALLLGDSALYLCASSSWGGGTEAFFGQGTRLTVV.